Following are 6 T cell receptor beta chains from one sample sequenced in a study of T cells expressing NK-cell markers. TCRdb reanalyzed the 5' RACE reads, giving one entry per CDR3 protein sequence and no DNA. Found here are 550,000 to 600,000 distinct CDR3 sequences; the top ten clones hold approximately 4%. The sequenced sample consisted of blood T cells: a sorted CD56 or NKG2C T cell subset, CD4+ or CD8+ T cells, or bulk PBMC T cells (not recorded which). All receptors derive from a man younger than 30 in good health.

The V gene is TRBV15, the J gene TRBJ2-2. This CDR3 region has 13 residues. Germline V gives CDR1 LNHNV, CDR2 YYDKDF (reference sequence). CDR3 in amino acids: CATKLRNTGELFF.

V usage is TRBV12-3 or TRBV12-4 and J usage is TRBJ2-3; TCRdb names TRBD2, which stays unverified in the absence of DNA. This CDR3 is 15 amino acids long. The CDR3 loop reads CASSPIAGNTDTQYF.

The rearrangement links TRBV5-5 to TRBJ2-5; TCRdb names TRBD2, which stays unverified in the absence of DNA. The CDR3 loop spans 15 amino acids. CDR1 and CDR2 from the germline V gene are SGHKS and YYEKEE (reference sequence). This chain's CDR3 is CASSTTGTRSETQYF.

This chain uses TRBV3-1 with TRBJ2-1. The CDR3 extends over 15 amino acids. Per germline, CDR1 LGHDT and CDR2 YNNKEL (reference sequence). CDR3 amino acids: CASSQEFVLDNEQFF.

The chain uses TRBV7-2 and TRBJ1-3; TCRdb lists TRBD1, though no DNA is available to test this call. The CDR3 has 13 amino acids. CDR1 and CDR2 from the germline V gene are SGHTA and FQGNSA. CDR3 amino acids: CASTPLRGNTIYF.

This sequence joins TRBV12-3 or TRBV12-4 and TRBJ2-3; TCRdb lists TRBD1, though no DNA is available to test this call. The CDR3 runs 17 residues. This CDR3 reads CASSFVSGTRISDTQYF.